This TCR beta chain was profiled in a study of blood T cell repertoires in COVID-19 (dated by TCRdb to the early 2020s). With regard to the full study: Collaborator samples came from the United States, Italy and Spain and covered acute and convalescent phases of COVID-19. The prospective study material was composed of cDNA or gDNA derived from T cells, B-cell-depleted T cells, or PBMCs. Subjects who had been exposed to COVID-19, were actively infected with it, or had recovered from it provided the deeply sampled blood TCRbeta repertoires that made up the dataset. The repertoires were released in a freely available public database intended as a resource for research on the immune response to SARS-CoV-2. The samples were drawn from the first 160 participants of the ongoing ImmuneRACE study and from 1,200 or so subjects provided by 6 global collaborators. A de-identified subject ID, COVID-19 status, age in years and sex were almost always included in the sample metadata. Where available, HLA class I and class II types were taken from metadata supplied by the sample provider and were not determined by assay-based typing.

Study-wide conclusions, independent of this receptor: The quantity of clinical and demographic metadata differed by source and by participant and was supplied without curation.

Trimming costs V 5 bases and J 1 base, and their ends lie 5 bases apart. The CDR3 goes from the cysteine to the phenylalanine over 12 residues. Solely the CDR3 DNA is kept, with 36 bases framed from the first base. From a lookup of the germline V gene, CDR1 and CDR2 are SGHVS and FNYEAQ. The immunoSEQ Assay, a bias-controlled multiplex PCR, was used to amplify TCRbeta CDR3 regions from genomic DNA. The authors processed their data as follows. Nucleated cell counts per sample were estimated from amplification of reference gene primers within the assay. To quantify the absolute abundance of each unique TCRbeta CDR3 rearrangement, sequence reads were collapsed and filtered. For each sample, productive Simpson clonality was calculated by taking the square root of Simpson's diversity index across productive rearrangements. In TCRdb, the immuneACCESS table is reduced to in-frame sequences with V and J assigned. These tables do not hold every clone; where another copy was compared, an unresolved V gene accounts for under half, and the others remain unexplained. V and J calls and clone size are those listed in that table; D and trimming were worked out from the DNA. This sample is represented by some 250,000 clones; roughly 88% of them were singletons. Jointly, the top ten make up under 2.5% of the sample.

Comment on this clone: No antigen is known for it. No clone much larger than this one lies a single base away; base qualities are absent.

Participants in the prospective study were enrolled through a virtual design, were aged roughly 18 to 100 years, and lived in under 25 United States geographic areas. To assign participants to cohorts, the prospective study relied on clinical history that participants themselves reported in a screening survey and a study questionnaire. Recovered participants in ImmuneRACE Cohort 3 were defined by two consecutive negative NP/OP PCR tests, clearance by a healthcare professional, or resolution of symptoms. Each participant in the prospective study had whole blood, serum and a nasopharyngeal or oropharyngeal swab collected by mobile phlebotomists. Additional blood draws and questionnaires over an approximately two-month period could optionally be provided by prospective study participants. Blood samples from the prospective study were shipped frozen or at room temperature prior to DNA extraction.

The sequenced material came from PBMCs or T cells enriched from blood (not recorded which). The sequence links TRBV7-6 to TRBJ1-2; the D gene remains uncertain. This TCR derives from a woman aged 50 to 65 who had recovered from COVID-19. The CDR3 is CASSAVNYGYTF. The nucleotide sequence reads TGTGCCAGCAGCGCGGTTAACTATGGCTACACCTTC.